The sequence of this TCR beta chain was determined in a study of tumor-infiltrating lymphocytes in primary liver carcinoma. Looking at the study overall: The tumors ranged from about 4.2 to 11 cm across and fell within stage T1-T3 N0M0. Roughly 3.5 to 7.13 million productive TCRbeta reads were obtained per sample, with similar numbers across tissue types.

There are many counts of this clonotype. Antigen specificity is unknown. They got blood RNA out of unsorted whole blood and also pulled out germline DNA. Broader study findings: Tumor samples exhibited a significantly greater top-250-clone fraction than blood samples (p = 0.039). Pairs of tumor regions overlapped more than tumor-adjacent and tumor-blood pairs did.

The germline V gene encodes CDR1 SGHNT and CDR2 YENEEA. Trimming at V came to 4 bases and at J to 5 bases, leaving 7 bases not matched to a gene. There are 14 residues in the CDR3. Total RNA (around 510 ng) served as template for TCR beta cDNA synthesis primed by a constant-region primer. Libraries covering TCR beta were generated through three nested multiplex PCR rounds (using a slightly modified ARM-PCR). TRBV1-TRBV30 forward primers paired with a C-beta reverse primer were used in the first two PCR rounds, which ran roughly 10 cycles each. MiXCR was run by TCRdb on the multiplex PCR reads, yielding one entry per CDR3 protein. In the table there are approximately 320,000 distinct CDR3 sequences, around 50% of which are singletons.

Material: peripheral blood. The source of this sequence is a woman aged 25 to 39 with primary liver carcinoma and hepatitis B virus infection. This rearrangement joins TRBV11-3 to TRBJ2-5; 7 bases match TRBD1. CDR3 sequence (DNA): TGTGCCAGCAGCTCCTCGACAGGGTGGGAGACCCAGTACTTC. It codes for CASSSSTGWETQYF.